This T cell receptor beta chain came from a study of early T cells in non-severe SARS-CoV-2 infection. About the research overall: Sequencing targeted bulk RNA from unsorted whole blood, leaving chains unpaired. General study points: Using VDJdb, the matching emphasized anti-spike CD8 responses while missing private and CD4 specificities.

The library protocol tagged individual cDNA molecules with unique molecular identifiers. TCRdb ran MiXCR on the 5' RACE reads and lists one entry per CDR3 protein. The table has 70,000 to 85,000 distinct CDR3 sequences, approximately 13% seen once. Germline V gene sequence: CDR1 SNHLY, CDR2 FYNNEI. Trimming stripped 6 bases from V and 4 bases from J, with 9 bases between. The CDR3 loop spans 12 amino acids. This clonotype came up many times. Its target is unknown. The TCR was taken from an adult who was a healthcare worker with PCR-confirmed SARS-CoV-2 infection or an uninfected control (not recorded which). The sequencing input was whole blood. The chain carries TRBV2 and TRBJ2-5; D is possibly TRBD1 (5 bases). The CDR3: CASRTETETQYF. As DNA, the CDR3 is TGTGCCAGCAGGACAGAAACAGAGACCCAGTACTTC.